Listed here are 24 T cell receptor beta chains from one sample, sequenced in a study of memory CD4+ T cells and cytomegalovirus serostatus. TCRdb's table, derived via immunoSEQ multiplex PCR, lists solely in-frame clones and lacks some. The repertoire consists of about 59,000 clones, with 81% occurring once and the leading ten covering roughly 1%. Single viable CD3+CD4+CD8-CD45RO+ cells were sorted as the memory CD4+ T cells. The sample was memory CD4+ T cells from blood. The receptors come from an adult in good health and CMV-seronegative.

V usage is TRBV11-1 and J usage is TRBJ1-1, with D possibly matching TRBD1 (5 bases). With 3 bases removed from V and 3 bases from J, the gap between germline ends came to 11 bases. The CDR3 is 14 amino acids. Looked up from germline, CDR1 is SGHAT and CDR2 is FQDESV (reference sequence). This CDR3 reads CASSFFAGYTEAFF. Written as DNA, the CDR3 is TGTGCCAGCAGCTTTTTTGCAGGGTACACTGAAGCTTTCTTT.

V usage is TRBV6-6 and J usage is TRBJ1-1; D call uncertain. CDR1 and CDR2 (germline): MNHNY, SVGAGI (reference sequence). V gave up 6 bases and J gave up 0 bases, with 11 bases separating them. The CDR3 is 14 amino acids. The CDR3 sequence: CASSARVVNTEAFF. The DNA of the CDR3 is TGTGCCAGCAGCGCCCGGGTAGTGAACACTGAAGCTTTCTTT.

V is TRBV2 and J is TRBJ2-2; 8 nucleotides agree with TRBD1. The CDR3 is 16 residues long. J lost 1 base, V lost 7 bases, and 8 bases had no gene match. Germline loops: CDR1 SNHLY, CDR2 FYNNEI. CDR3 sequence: CASMHQGARNTGELFF. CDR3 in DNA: TGTGCCAGCATGCACCAGGGGGCGAGGAACACCGGGGAGCTGTTTTTT.

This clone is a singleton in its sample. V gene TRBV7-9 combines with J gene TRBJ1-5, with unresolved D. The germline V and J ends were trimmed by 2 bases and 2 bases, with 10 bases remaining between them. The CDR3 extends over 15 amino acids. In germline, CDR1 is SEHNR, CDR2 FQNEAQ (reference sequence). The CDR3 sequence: CASSLNGFGNQPQHF. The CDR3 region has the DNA TGTGCCAGCAGCTTAAACGGGTTTGGCAATCAGCCCCAGCATTTT.

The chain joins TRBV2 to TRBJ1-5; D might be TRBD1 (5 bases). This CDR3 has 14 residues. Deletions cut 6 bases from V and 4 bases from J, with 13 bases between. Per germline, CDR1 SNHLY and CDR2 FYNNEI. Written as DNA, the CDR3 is TGTGCCAGCAGGGTTGAACCAGGGAATCAGCCCCAGCATTTT. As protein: CASRVEPGNQPQHF.

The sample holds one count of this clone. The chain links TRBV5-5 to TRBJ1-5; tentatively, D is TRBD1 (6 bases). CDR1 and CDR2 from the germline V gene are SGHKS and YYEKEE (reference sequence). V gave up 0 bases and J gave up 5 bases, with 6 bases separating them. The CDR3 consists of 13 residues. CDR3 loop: CASSLAGDQPQHF. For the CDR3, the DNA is TGTGCCAGCAGCTTGGCAGGGGATCAGCCCCAGCATTTT. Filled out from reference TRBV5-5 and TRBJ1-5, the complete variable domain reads DAGVTQSPTHLIKTRGQQVTLRCSPISGHKSVSWYQQVLGQGPQFIFQYYEKEERGRGNFPDRFSARQFPNYSSELNVNALLLGDSALYLCASSLAGDQPQHFGDGTRLSIL.

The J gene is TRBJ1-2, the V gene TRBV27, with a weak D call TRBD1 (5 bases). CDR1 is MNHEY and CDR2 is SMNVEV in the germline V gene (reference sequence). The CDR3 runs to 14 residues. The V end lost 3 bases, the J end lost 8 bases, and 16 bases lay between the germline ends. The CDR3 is CASSLRLGTWGYTF. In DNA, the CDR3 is TGTGCCAGCAGTTTGAGGTTAGGGACCTGGGGCTACACCTTC.

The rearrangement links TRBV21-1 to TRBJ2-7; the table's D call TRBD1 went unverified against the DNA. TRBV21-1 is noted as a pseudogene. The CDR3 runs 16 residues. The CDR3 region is CASSKEWTTRTYEQYF. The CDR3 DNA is TGTGCCAGCAGCAAAGAGTGGACGACTCGGACATACGAGCAGTACTTC.

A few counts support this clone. CDR3 region: CASSLGGERHKNIQYF. For the CDR3, the DNA is TGTGCCAGCAGCTTGGGAGGGGAGCGGCACAAAAACATTCAGTACTTC. The V gene is TRBV5-4, the J gene TRBJ2-4; D might be TRBD1 or TRBD2, each matching 5 bases. The CDR3 covers 16 residues. CDR1 is SGHNT, CDR2 YYREEE, per germline (reference sequence). V was cut by 0 bases and J by 3 bases, with 13 bases left in between. The whole variable domain, remainder taken from reference TRBV5-4 and TRBJ2-4, is ETGVTQSPTHLIKTRGQQVTLRCSSQSGHNTVSWYQQALGQGPQFIFQYYREEENGRGNFPPRFSGLQFPNYSSELNVNALELDDSALYLCASSLGGERHKNIQYFGAGTRLSVL.

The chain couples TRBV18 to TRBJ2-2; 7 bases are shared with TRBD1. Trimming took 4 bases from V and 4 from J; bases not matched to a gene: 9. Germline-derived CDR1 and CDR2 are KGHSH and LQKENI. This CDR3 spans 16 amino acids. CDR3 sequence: CASSRVGQLSTGELFF. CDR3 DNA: TGTGCCAGCTCACGTGTGGGACAGCTAAGCACCGGGGAGCTGTTTTTT.

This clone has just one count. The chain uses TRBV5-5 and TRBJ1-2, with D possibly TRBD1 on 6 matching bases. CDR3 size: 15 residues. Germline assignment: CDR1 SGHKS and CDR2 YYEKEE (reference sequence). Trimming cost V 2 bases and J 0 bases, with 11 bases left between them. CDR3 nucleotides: TGTGCCAGCAGCTTAGATGGACAGCCTAACTATGGCTACACCTTC. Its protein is CASSLDGQPNYGYTF. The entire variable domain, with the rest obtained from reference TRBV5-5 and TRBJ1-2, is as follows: DAGVTQSPTHLIKTRGQQVTLRCSPISGHKSVSWYQQVLGQGPQFIFQYYEKEERGRGNFPDRFSARQFPNYSSELNVNALLLGDSALYLCASSLDGQPNYGYTFGSGTRLTVV.

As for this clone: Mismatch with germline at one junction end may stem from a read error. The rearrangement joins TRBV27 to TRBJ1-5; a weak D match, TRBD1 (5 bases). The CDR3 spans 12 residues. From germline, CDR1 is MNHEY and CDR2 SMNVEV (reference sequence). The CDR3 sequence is CASSLPGTPLNF. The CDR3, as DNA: TGTGCCAGCAGTTTACCCGGGACCCCCTTGAATTTT.

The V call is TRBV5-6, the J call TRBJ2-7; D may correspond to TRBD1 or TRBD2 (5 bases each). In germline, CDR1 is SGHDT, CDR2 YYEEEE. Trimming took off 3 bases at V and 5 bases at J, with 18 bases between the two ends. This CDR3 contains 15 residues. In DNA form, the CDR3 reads TGTGCCAGCAGCTGGGATCCGGGACCCACTAACGAGCAGTACTTC. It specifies CASSWDPGPTNEQYF.

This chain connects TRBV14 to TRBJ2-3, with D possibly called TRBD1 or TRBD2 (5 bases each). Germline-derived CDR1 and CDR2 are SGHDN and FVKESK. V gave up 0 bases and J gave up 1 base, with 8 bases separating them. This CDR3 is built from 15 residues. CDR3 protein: CASSQESGRTDTQYF. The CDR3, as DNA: TGTGCCAGCAGCCAAGAATCGGGACGCACAGATACGCAGTATTTT.

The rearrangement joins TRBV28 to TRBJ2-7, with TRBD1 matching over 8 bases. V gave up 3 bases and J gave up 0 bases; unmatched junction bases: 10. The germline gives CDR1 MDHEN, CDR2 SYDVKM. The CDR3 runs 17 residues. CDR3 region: CASSLTQGASSSYEQYF. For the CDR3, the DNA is TGTGCCAGCAGTTTGACGCAGGGGGCTTCAAGCTCCTACGAGCAGTACTTC.

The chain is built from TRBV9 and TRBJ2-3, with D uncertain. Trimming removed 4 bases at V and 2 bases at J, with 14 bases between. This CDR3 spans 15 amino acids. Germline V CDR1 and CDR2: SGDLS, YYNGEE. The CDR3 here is CASSPYSIPTDTQYF. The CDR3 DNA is TGTGCCAGCAGCCCTTATTCGATCCCCACAGATACGCAGTATTTT.

Here the CDR3 reads CASSGYTEAFF. The CDR3, as DNA: TGTGCCAGCAGTGGCTACACTGAAGCTTTCTTT. J is TRBJ1-1 and V is TRBV2; D unresolved. The CDR3 runs 11 residues. The ends were cut back, 4 bases at V and 3 bases at J, with 3 bases in the middle. The germline V gene has CDR1 SNHLY and CDR2 FYNNEI.

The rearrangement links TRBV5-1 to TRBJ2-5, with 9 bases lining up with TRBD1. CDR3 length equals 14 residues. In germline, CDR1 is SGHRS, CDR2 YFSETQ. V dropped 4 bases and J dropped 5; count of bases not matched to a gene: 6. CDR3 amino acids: CASSTQGAGETQYF. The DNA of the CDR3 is TGCGCCAGCAGCACACAGGGGGCTGGGGAGACCCAGTACTTC.

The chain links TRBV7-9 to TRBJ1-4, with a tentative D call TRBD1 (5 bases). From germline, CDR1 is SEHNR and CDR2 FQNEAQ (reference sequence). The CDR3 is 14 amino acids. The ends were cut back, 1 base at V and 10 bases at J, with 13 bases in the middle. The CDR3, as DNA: TGTGCCAGCAGCTTAGAGGTGGGGGTAGGAAAACTGTTTTTT. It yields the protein CASSLEVGVGKLFF. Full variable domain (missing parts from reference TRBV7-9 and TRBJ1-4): DTGVSQNPRHKITKRGQNVTFRCDPISEHNRLYWYRQTLGQGPEFLTYFQNEAQLEKSRLLSDRFSAERPKGSFSTLEIQRTEQGDSAMYLCASSLEVGVGKLFFGSGTQLSVL.

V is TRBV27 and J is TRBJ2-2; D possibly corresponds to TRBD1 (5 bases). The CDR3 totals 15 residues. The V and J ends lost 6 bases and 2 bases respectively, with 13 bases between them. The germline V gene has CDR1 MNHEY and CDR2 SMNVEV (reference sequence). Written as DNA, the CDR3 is TGTGCCAGCAGACATCGACAGAGTAACACCGGGGAGCTGTTTTTT. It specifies CASRHRQSNTGELFF.

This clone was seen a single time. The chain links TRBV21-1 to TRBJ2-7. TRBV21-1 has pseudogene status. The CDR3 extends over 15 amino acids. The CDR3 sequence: CASTPRPGPRYEQYF. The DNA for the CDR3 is TGTGCCAGCACCCCAAGGCCGGGGCCTAGGTACGAGCAGTACTTC.

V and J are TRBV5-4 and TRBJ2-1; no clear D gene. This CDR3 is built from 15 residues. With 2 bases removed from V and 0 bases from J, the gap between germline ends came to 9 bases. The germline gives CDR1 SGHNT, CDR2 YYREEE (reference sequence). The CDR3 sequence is CASSLSSLSYNEQFF. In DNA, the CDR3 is TGTGCCAGCAGCTTAAGTTCTCTCTCCTACAATGAGCAGTTCTTC.

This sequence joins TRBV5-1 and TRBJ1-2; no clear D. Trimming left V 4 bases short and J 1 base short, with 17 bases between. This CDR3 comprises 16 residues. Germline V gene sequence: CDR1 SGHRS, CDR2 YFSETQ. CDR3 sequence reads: CASSTGMGSRNYGYTF. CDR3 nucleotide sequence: TGCGCCAGCAGCACGGGAATGGGCAGCCGTAACTATGGCTACACCTTC.

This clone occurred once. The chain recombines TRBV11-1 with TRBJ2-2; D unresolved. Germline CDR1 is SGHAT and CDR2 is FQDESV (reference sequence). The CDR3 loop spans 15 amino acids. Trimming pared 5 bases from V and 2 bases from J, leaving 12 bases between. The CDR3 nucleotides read TGTGCCAGCAGCCCCCCCCAGCGCAACACCGGGGAGCTGTTTTTT. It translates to CASSPPQRNTGELFF.